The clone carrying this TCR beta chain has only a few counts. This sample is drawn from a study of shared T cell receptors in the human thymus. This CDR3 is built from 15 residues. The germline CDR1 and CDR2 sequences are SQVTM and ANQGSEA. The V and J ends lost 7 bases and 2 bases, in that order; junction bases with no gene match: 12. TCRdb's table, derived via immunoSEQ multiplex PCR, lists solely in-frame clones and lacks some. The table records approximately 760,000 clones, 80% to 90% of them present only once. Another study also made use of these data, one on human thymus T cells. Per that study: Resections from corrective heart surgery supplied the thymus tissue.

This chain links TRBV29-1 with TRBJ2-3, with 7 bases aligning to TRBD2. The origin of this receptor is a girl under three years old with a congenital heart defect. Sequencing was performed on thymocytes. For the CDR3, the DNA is TGCAGCGCGACCCCAAAGGCGGGGGTCACAGATACGCAGTATTTT. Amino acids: CSATPKAGVTDTQYF.